The 17 T cell receptor beta chains in this list originate from one sample, sequenced in a study of response to subunit inactivated influenza vaccine (dated by TCRdb to 2017 to 2018). Library prep was done by RT-PCR. The listed sequencing device is Illumina HiSeq 2500. Starting from the raw public reads, TCRdb applied fastp trimming at Q25, assembled clones with MiXCR and retained in-frame beta chains. Entries are consolidated by CDR3 protein sequence, retaining the most common genes and DNA. Within this sample are about 540,000 distinct CDR3 sequences, with approximately 20% of them counted one time only. Approximately 2.9% of the sample is in the top ten clones. The same data also contributed to another study, on T cells expressing NK-cell markers. That second report states: TCR beta cDNA libraries were made by 5'RACE template switching that added a universal primer site and unique molecular identifiers.

The starting material was CD4+ T cells sorted from PBMCs, obtained about 11 days after vaccination. Receptors originate from a man aged 45 to 65 who received an inactivated influenza vaccine. Donor details come from another sample of the same person, matched by shared clones.

CDR3 amino acids: CASSGSGGSSYEQYF. Written as DNA, the CDR3 is TGTGCCAGCAGCGGGAGCGGGGGGAGCTCCTACGAGCAGTACTTC. This sequence joins TRBV6-2 or TRBV6-3 and TRBJ2-7; 9 nucleotides agree with TRBD2. The ends lost 6 bases at V and 0 bases at J; junction bases unmatched: 6. From germline, CDR1 is MNHEY and CDR2 SVGEGT. The CDR3 has 15 residues.

This clonotype was recorded a few times. This chain connects TRBV20-1 to TRBJ1-1; D gene unclear. V lost 0 bases, J lost 1 base, and 6 bases lay in between. CDR1 and CDR2 from the germline V gene are DFQATT and SNEGSKA (reference sequence). This CDR3 has 13 residues. The CDR3 DNA reads TGCAGTGCTAGAGACACGAAGAACACTGAAGCTTTCTTT. It translates to CSARDTKNTEAFF.

This chain joins TRBV12-3 or TRBV12-4 and TRBJ1-5; D not resolved. The CDR3 sequence is 17 residues long. V lost 3 bases and J 4 bases, leaving 19 bases between the germline ends. CDR3 sequence: CASSFGIRGQPNQPQHF. In nucleotides, the CDR3 is TGTGCCAGCAGTTTCGGTATACGAGGGCAGCCAAATCAGCCCCAGCATTTT.

Regarding this clonotype: One end of the junction does not line up with germline, which may come from a read error. This chain uses TRBV7-2 with TRBJ2-5, with a weak D call TRBD1 (6 bases). CDR1 and CDR2 (germline): SGHTA, FQGNSA. The CDR3 is made up of 14 amino acids. The CDR3 sequence: CASSSQGLKETQNF. For the CDR3, the DNA is TGTGCCAGCAGCTCCCAGGGGCTTAAAGAGACCCAGAACTTC.

The table lists this clonotype with a few counts. The rearrangement uses TRBV12-3 or TRBV12-4 and TRBJ2-5, with 7 bases lining up with TRBD1. Trimming cost V 0 bases and J 5 bases; bases outside gene matches: 3. The CDR3 is made up of 14 amino acids. The CDR3 is CASSLAGQWETQYF. The CDR3 DNA is TGTGCCAGCAGTTTAGCGGGACAGTGGGAGACCCAGTACTTC.

This clonotype was observed a handful of times. This sequence joins TRBV21-1 and TRBJ2-7; no check of the table's D call, TRBD2, against the DNA was made. TRBV21-1 is flagged as a pseudogene. The CDR3 covers 16 residues. CDR3 DNA: TGTGCCAGCAGCAAAGCTCTCCGGGATCTATCCTACGAGCAGTACTTC. Translation gives CASSKALRDLSYEQYF.

The rearrangement links TRBV20-1 to TRBJ1-2, with 11 bases that match TRBD1. Germline V gene lookup returns CDR1 DFQATT and CDR2 SNEGSKA (reference sequence). This CDR3 is built from 14 residues. J gave up 4 bases and V 5 bases, and 6 bases lay outside the gene matches. CDR3 sequence: CSAWTGGSGYGYTF. The DNA of the CDR3 is TGCAGTGCTTGGACAGGGGGCAGCGGCTATGGCTACACCTTC.

This sequence joins TRBV6-5 and TRBJ2-7; weak D call: TRBD1 (6 bases). Trimming stripped 2 bases from V and 5 bases from J, with 13 bases between. The CDR3 contains 14 residues. Germline V gene data show CDR1 as MNHEY and CDR2 as SVGAGI. The CDR3 DNA is TGTGCCAGCAGTTACCGTGGGGGCAGCGACGAGCAGTACTTC. This encodes CASSYRGGSDEQYF.

This clonotype has only a few counts. This chain connects TRBV7-9 to TRBJ2-2; tentative D call: TRBD1 (5 bases). Germline CDR1 SEHNR, CDR2 FQNEAQ (reference sequence). V lost 2 bases and J lost 3, with 10 bases in between. The CDR3 runs 15 residues. The CDR3 loop is CASSLLRQYTGELFF. For the CDR3, the DNA is TGTGCCAGCAGCTTATTACGACAGTACACCGGGGAGCTGTTTTTT.

This clonotype was seen repeatedly, ten times or more. DNA of the CDR3: TGCAGCGCCCTACACCAAGAGACCCAGTACTTC. Translating gives CSALHQETQYF. The chain carries TRBV29-1 and TRBJ2-5, with no clear D. In germline, CDR1 is SQVTM, CDR2 ANQGSEA. CDR3 length equals 11 residues. Trimming took off 7 bases at V and 0 bases at J, with 6 bases between the two ends.

V gene TRBV11-1 combines with J gene TRBJ2-4, with unresolved D. The CDR3 consists of 18 residues. The germline V gene has CDR1 SGHAT and CDR2 FQDESV (reference sequence). V lost 7 bases and J lost 1, with 23 bases in between. CDR3 amino acids: CASTMDRPLLAAKNIQYF. The DNA for the CDR3 is TGTGCCAGCACCATGGACCGCCCGTTGCTTGCGGCCAAAAACATTCAGTACTTC.

With regard to this clonotype: An end of the junction differs from the germline gene, which may be a read error. This rearrangement joins TRBV7-7 to TRBJ1-4; D remains ambiguous. Per germline, CDR1 SSHAT and CDR2 FNYEAQ (reference sequence). CDR3 size: 14 residues. CDR3: CASSQTPAGEKLFF. Here the CDR3 DNA reads TGTGCTAGCAGCCAGACCCCGGCGGGTGAAAAACTGTTTTTT.

This chain links TRBV7-9 with TRBJ1-5; D unclear. Germline CDR1 and CDR2: SEHNR and FQNEAQ (reference sequence). This CDR3 is 15 amino acids long. Trimming took 5 bases from V and 2 from J, leaving 13 bases between them. In DNA form, the CDR3 reads TGTGCCAGCAGCCTAGGGTCTAGCGGCAATCAGCCCCAGCATTTT. Its protein product is CASSLGSSGNQPQHF.

This clonotype was observed a handful of times. The CDR3 sequence is CASSRADLYEQYF. CDR3 DNA sequence: TGTGCCAGCAGTCGCGCCGATCTCTACGAGCAGTACTTC. The chain joins TRBV3-1 to TRBJ2-7; D is ambiguous. The V gene's germline CDR1 is LGHDT and CDR2 YNNKEL (reference sequence). V lost 6 bases and J 3 bases, leaving 12 bases between the germline ends. The CDR3 spans 13 residues.

This clonotype has a handful of counts. The chain joins TRBV7-2 to TRBJ2-3; TRBD2 might be the D (6 bases). Deletions cut 1 base from V and 14 bases from J, with 19 bases between. This CDR3 has 14 amino acids. Germline V gene lookup returns CDR1 SGHTA and CDR2 FQGNSA. The CDR3 protein is CASSLDPPGVRGYF. The CDR3 DNA follows: TGTGCCAGCAGCTTAGACCCCCCGGGGGTCCGGGGGTATTTT.

CDR3 protein: CAISGGQGSGGEQYF. The DNA for the CDR3 is TGTGCCATCAGTGGGGGACAGGGGAGCGGAGGCGAGCAGTACTTC. V is TRBV10-3 and J is TRBJ2-7, with 10 bases that match TRBD1. The ends lost 4 bases at V and 6 bases at J; junction bases unmatched: 9. The CDR3 runs 15 residues. Germline V gene lookup returns CDR1 ENHRY and CDR2 SYGVKD.

The sample holds a few counts of this clonotype. This chain connects TRBV4-2 to TRBJ2-3; perhaps TRBD1 as D (5 bases). The CDR3 runs to 11 residues. V was shortened by 0 bases and J by 12 bases, with 7 bases between the two germline ends. Germline CDR1 and CDR2: LGHNA and YNFKEQ. This CDR3 is CASSQEGPQYF. The CDR3 nucleotides read TGTGCCAGCAGCCAAGAGGGGCCACAGTATTTT.